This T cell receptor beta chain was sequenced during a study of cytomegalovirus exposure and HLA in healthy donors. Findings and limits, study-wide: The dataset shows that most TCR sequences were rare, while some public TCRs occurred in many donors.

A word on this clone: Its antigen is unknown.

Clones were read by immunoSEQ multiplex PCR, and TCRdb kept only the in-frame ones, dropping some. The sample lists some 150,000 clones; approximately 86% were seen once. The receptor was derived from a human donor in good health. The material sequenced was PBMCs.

CDR3 sequence reads: CASSLADRYSYNEQFF. CDR3 sequence (DNA): TGCGCCAGCAGCTTGGCTGACAGGTACTCCTACAATGAGCAGTTCTTC. The rearrangement uses TRBV5-1 and TRBJ2-1; a weak D match, TRBD1 (6 bases). The V gene lost 0 bases and the J gene lost 0 bases, with 10 bases spanning the gap. This CDR3 region has 16 residues. Germline values: CDR1 SGHRS, CDR2 YFSETQ.